This T cell receptor (beta chain) derives from a study of blood T cell repertoires in COVID-19. The data were produced by immunoSEQ multiplex PCR, yet TCRdb's version contains in-frame clones alone and is incomplete. There are over 85,000 clones in the sample; about 75% occur only once, and approximately 16% lies in the top ten. The CDR3 is made up of 16 amino acids. Losses at the gene ends were 5 bases for V and 0 bases for J; bases not matched to a gene: 9. The germline gives CDR1 SGHTA, CDR2 FQGTGA. The sequence was collected from a woman of 80 years or more with active or convalescent COVID-19. Material: peripheral blood. This chain links TRBV7-3 with TRBJ1-1; the match to TRBD1 covers 7 bases. This CDR3 reads CASSVQGGVMNTEAFF. The CDR3 region has the DNA TGTGCCAGCAGCGTCCAGGGGGGAGTTATGAACACTGAAGCTTTCTTT.